Shown below are 26 T cell receptor beta chains from a single sample sequenced in a study of OX40 agonist ivuxolimab in advanced cancers. Method: immunoSEQ multiplex PCR; TCRdb's copy keeps in-frame clones and lacks some. This table has 70,000 to 80,000 clones, over 70% appearing once. The material was CD4+ or CD8+ T cells sorted from blood, obtained in a trial of the OX40 agonist ivuxolimab. These receptor sequences come from an adult with an advanced solid tumor such as melanoma, head and neck, liver or kidney cancer.

Only one count was recorded for this clone. The chain is built from TRBV7-2 and TRBJ1-2, with TRBD1 matching 8 bases. V lost 2 bases, J lost 8 bases, and 4 bases stayed unmatched. Germline V CDR1 and CDR2: SGHTA, FQGNSA. The CDR3 extends over 13 amino acids. The CDR3 DNA reads TGTGCCAGCAGCTTACAGGGGGCCAGAGGCTACACCTTC. This sequence encodes CASSLQGARGYTF.

CDR3 DNA sequence: TGTGCCAGCGCTTCTGGGGCCAACGTCCTGACTTTC. The encoded protein is CASASGANVLTF. This sequence joins TRBV6-6 and TRBJ2-6, with unresolved D. V lost 8 bases, J lost 1 base, and 3 bases lay in between. This CDR3 contains 12 residues. Germline V gene sequence: CDR1 MNHNY, CDR2 SVGAGI (reference sequence).

The V gene is TRBV5-4, the J gene TRBJ2-2; tentatively, D is TRBD1 (6 bases). This CDR3 region has 15 residues. Between the trimmed V and J ends, which lost 4 bases and 2 bases, there was a span of 12 bases. CDR1 is SGHNT, CDR2 YYREEE, per germline (reference sequence). The CDR3 DNA reads TGTGCCAGCAGCGCTGGACAGCATAACACCGGGGAGCTGTTTTTT. Encoded protein: CASSAGQHNTGELFF. The full variable domain, completed using reference TRBV5-4 and TRBJ2-2, is ETGVTQSPTHLIKTRGQQVTLRCSSQSGHNTVSWYQQALGQGPQFIFQYYREEENGRGNFPPRFSGLQFPNYSSELNVNALELDDSALYLCASSAGQHNTGELFFGEGSRLTVL.

The chain recombines TRBV12-1 with TRBJ1-2. TRBV12-1 is deemed a pseudogene. The CDR3 length is 14 residues. DNA of the CDR3: TGTGCCAGCAGTCGGGGGACGGTACACTATGGCTACACCTTC. Its protein product is CASSRGTVHYGYTF.

This clone was counted only a few times. The chain carries TRBV5-5 and TRBJ1-1; a weak D match, TRBD1 (6 bases). The CDR3 runs to 15 residues. The germline V and J ends were trimmed by 2 bases and 4 bases, with 15 bases remaining between them. Germline V lookup: CDR1 SGHKS, CDR2 YYEKEE (reference sequence). The DNA of the CDR3 is TGTGCCAGCAGCTTCCAGGGGTTAGCGGGCACTGAAGCTTTCTTT. As protein: CASSFQGLAGTEAFF.

This chain links TRBV2 with TRBJ2-5; TRBD1 matches at 7 bases. V trimming: 6 bases; J trimming: 2 bases; junction bases outside the gene matches: 3. Germline loops: CDR1 SNHLY, CDR2 FYNNEI. CDR3 size: 13 residues. This chain's CDR3 is CASRGQPQETQYF. CDR3 bases: TGTGCCAGCAGGGGACAGCCTCAAGAGACCCAGTACTTC.

The chain employs TRBV2 and TRBJ1-3, with D possibly matching TRBD1 (5 bases). The germline V gene encodes CDR1 SNHLY and CDR2 FYNNEI. This CDR3 has 14 residues. With 6 bases removed from V and 1 base from J, the gap between germline ends came to 10 bases. The CDR3 loop reads CASRGDLSGNTIYF. The DNA of the CDR3 is TGTGCCAGCAGAGGGGATTTGTCTGGAAACACCATATATTTT.

The chain employs TRBV5-1 and TRBJ2-7, with D perhaps matching TRBD2 (5 bases). The length of the CDR3 is 12 residues. Trimming left V 4 bases short and J 5 bases short, with 10 bases between. CDR1 and CDR2 from the germline V gene are SGHRS and YFSETQ. The CDR3 reads CASSGYGNEQYF. The DNA for the CDR3 is TGCGCCAGCAGCGGATACGGGAACGAGCAGTACTTC.

Concerning this clone: An end of the junction does not agree with germline; a read error may underlie this. The chain combines TRBV5-1 with TRBJ1-4; D is uncertain. CDR3 length equals 14 residues. Germline V gene lookup returns CDR1 SGHRS and CDR2 YFSETQ. The CDR3 DNA reads TGCGCCAGCAGTTTGGGCGGAGGGAATGAAAAACTGTTTTTT. This sequence encodes CASSLGGGNEKLFF.

This clone was seen a single time. The rearrangement links TRBV6-5 to TRBJ1-1; D is undetermined. The germline V and J ends were trimmed by 7 bases and 1 base, with 7 bases remaining between them. The CDR3 consists of 12 residues. Looked up from germline, CDR1 is MNHEY and CDR2 is SVGAGI. The CDR3 region is CASILGNTEAFF. CDR3 coding DNA: TGTGCCAGCATTCTGGGGAACACTGAAGCTTTCTTT.

This chain uses TRBV4-2 with TRBJ1-1, with D unclear. This CDR3 comprises 15 residues. Per the germline V gene, CDR1 is LGHNA and CDR2 is YNFKEQ. V was clipped by 2 bases and J by 1 base, with 11 bases between them. CDR3 coding DNA: TGTGCCAGCAGCCAACGCCCTTCGGAGAACACTGAAGCTTTCTTT. Protein: CASSQRPSENTEAFF.

This clone has a handful of counts. The rearrangement uses TRBV11-3 and TRBJ1-1; D is possibly TRBD1 (6 bases). The CDR3 length is 12 residues. V gave up 3 bases and J gave up 10 bases, with 12 bases separating them. CDR1 SGHNT and CDR2 YENEEA come from the germline V gene. CDR3 coding DNA: TGTGCCAGCAGCTTTTCCCGGGGGGCAGCTTTCTTT. It is translated as CASSFSRGAAFF. Filled out from reference TRBV11-3 and TRBJ1-1, the complete variable domain reads EAGVVQSPRYKIIEKKQPVAFWCNPISGHNTLYWYLQNLGQGPELLIRYENEEAVDDSQLPKDRFSAERLKGVDSTLKIQPAELGDSAVYLCASSFSRGAAFFGQGTRLTVV.

The V and J genes are TRBV7-2 and TRBJ1-1, with D possibly being TRBD1 (5 bases). In germline, CDR1 is SGHTA, CDR2 FQGNSA. The CDR3 has 16 amino acids. Trimming stripped 3 bases from V and 0 bases from J, with 14 bases between. CDR3 nucleotides: TGTGCCAGCAGCTTCACCCCGGGACTCATGAACACTGAAGCTTTCTTT. Translation: CASSFTPGLMNTEAFF.

The V gene is TRBV5-1, the J gene TRBJ2-3; no clear D gene. The V and J ends lost 3 bases and 2 bases respectively, with 16 bases between them. This CDR3 is 16 amino acids long. Germline V lookup: CDR1 SGHRS, CDR2 YFSETQ. CDR3 nucleotides: TGCGCCAGCAGCTCCGGTTGGAGCGCCTACACAGATACGCAGTATTTT. It translates to CASSSGWSAYTDTQYF.

DNA for the CDR3: TGCGCCAGCAGCTTGGCCGGTTTAGGGAATGAGCAGTTCTTC. Protein: CASSLAGLGNEQFF. The gene calls are TRBV5-1 and TRBJ2-1; the D is unclear. CDR1 and CDR2 (germline): SGHRS, YFSETQ. Trimming removed 0 bases from V and 7 bases from J, with 11 bases in between. The CDR3 spans 14 residues.

This clone has just one count. This chain connects TRBV7-8 to TRBJ2-2, with D hard to call. V was shortened by 2 bases and J by 8 bases, with 9 bases between the two germline ends. CDR1 is SGHVS and CDR2 is FQNEAQ in the germline V gene. The CDR3 is 13 amino acids. This chain's CDR3 is CASSLIIPGELFF. The CDR3 coding sequence is TGTGCCAGCAGCTTAATCATACCTGGGGAGCTGTTTTTT.

The chain carries TRBV19 and TRBJ1-5, with D perhaps matching TRBD1 (5 bases). The ends were cut back, 5 bases at V and 5 bases at J, with 19 bases in the middle. Germline V gene data show CDR1 as LNHDA and CDR2 as SQIVND (reference sequence). The CDR3 runs 16 residues. The CDR3 loop is CASSRQRGRVDQPQHF. In DNA, the CDR3 is TGTGCCAGTAGTCGACAGAGAGGTCGCGTGGATCAGCCCCAGCATTTT.

The chain joins TRBV6-5 to TRBJ2-5; 7 positions match TRBD1. The closer fit of TRBJ2-7 to the DNA end suggests the J call may be wrong. This CDR3 has 16 amino acids. Germline loops: CDR1 MNHEY, CDR2 SVGAGI. The CDR3 spells CASSYQPTGSSYEQYF. CDR3 nucleotide sequence: TGTGCCAGCAGTTACCAACCGACAGGGTCCTCCTACGAGCAGTACTTC.

V is TRBV5-1 and J is TRBJ2-5; unclear D gene. The CDR3 length is 12 residues. In germline, CDR1 is SGHRS, CDR2 YFSETQ. Trimming shortened V by 9 bases and J by 0 bases, and 9 bases separated the two germline ends. CDR3 nucleotides: TGCGCCACCACGGACGACCAAGAGACCCAGTACTTC. Encoded protein: CATTDDQETQYF.

The rearrangement links TRBV19 to TRBJ1-3; D not certain. The CDR3 loop spans 13 amino acids. The germline gives CDR1 LNHDA, CDR2 SQIVND (reference sequence). V lost 8 bases and J 0 bases, leaving 8 bases between the germline ends. The CDR3 reads CASRLGSGNTIYF. The CDR3, as DNA: TGTGCCAGTCGACTGGGCTCTGGAAACACCATATATTTT.

This clone has just one count. The chain recombines TRBV7-9 with TRBJ1-2; D gene uncertain. The CDR3 runs 15 residues. Germline-derived CDR1 and CDR2 are SEHNR and FQNEAQ (reference sequence). With 0 bases removed from V and 5 bases from J, the gap between germline ends came to 13 bases. The DNA of the CDR3 is TGTGCCAGCAGCTTAGCCATCCAGGAGGGTTATGGCTACACCTTC. Translation: CASSLAIQEGYGYTF.

The CDR3, as DNA: TGTGCCAGCAGCCTCCCCCCCCAAGCGGCTGCATTGAATGAGCAGTTCTTC. It yields the protein CASSLPPQAAALNEQFF. The chain has TRBV7-2 and TRBJ2-1; tentatively, D is TRBD2 (5 bases). Germline V gives CDR1 SGHTA, CDR2 FQGNSA. The CDR3 is made up of 17 amino acids. Trimming stripped 5 bases from V and 7 bases from J, with 24 bases between.

Only a few counts were recorded for this clone. The chain joins TRBV4-1 to TRBJ2-1, with unresolved D. V lost 3 bases, J lost 0 bases, and 12 bases lay in between. This CDR3 region has 16 residues. Germline V gene lookup returns CDR1 MGHRA and CDR2 YSYEKL. The CDR3 loop is CASSQPTSRSYNEQFF. CDR3 coding DNA: TGCGCCAGCAGCCAGCCCACATCCCGCTCCTACAATGAGCAGTTCTTC.

V gene TRBV18 combines with J gene TRBJ2-7; 7 nucleotides match TRBD2. Germline values: CDR1 KGHSH, CDR2 LQKENI. With V trimmed by 2 bases and J by 7 bases, 5 bases remained unmatched. This CDR3 has 13 residues. CDR3 nucleotides: TGTGCCAGCTCACCAGAGGGGCGGGGGGAGCAGTACTTC. Encoded protein: CASSPEGRGEQYF.

V and J are TRBV18 and TRBJ2-1; D may be TRBD2 (6 bases). Trimming left V 3 bases short and J 9 bases short, with 15 bases between. Germline-derived CDR1 and CDR2 are KGHSH and LQKENI. This CDR3 has 14 residues. In DNA form, the CDR3 reads TGTGCCAGCTCACCCTCGGGACTTACCGGTGAGCAGTTCTTC. Translated: CASSPSGLTGEQFF.

This sequence joins TRBV9 and TRBJ2-2; TRBD1 matches at 11 bases. The germline V gene has CDR1 SGDLS and CDR2 YYNGEE. Trimming cost V 0 bases and J 5 bases; bases outside gene matches: 3. The CDR3 extends over 16 amino acids. The CDR3 loop reads CASSVVGTGGTGELFF. DNA of the CDR3: TGTGCCAGCAGCGTAGTGGGGACAGGGGGGACCGGGGAGCTGTTTTTT. Full variable domain (missing parts from reference TRBV9 and TRBJ2-2): DSGVTQTPKHLITATGQRVTLRCSPRSGDLSVYWYQQSLDQGLQFLIQYYNGEERAKGNILERFSAQQFPDLHSELNLSSLELGDSALYFCASSVVGTGGTGELFFGEGSRLTVL.